This T cell receptor (beta chain) emerged from a study of T-cell reconstitution after alpha-beta-depleted transplantation in children. Remarks on this clonotype: Antigen: not known.

Study outcomes and limitations: Reports say that about two months after transplant, the alpha-beta T cells came out of several hundred graft clones that had expanded. After one year, T-cell counts and TCRbeta diversity mostly came from new T cells.

This CDR3 is built from 13 residues. Germline values: CDR1 LGHDT, CDR2 YNNKEL (reference sequence). The ends lost 4 bases at V and 5 bases at J; junction bases unmatched: 4. Unique molecular identifiers were built into the TCRbeta library. TCRdb ran MiXCR on the PCR reads and lists one entry per CDR3 protein. This sample has 600,000 or so distinct CDR3 sequences, with approximately 22% found just once. This sequence joins TRBV3-1 and TRBJ2-5; 7 positions agree with TRBD1. Sequenced here: PBMCs, mostly from graft donor cells, sampled 360 days after TCRalphabeta/CD19-depleted stem cell transplant. The TCR originated in a boy under two years old who had a stem cell transplant for acute myeloid leukemia, so the T cells may come from the graft donor. CDR3 bases: TGTGCCAGCAGCCCAACAGGGGATGAGACCCAGTACTTC. This sequence encodes CASSPTGDETQYF.